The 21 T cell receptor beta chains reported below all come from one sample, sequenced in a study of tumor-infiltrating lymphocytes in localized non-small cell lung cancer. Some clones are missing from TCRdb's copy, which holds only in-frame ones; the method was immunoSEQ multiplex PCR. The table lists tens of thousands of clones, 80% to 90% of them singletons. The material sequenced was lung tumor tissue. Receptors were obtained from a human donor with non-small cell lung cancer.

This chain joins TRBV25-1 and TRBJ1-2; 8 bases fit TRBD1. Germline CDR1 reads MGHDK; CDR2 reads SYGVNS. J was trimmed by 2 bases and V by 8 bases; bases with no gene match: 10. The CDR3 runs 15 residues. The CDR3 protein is CASGERQGRNYGYTF. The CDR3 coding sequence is TGTGCCAGCGGCGAGCGACAGGGGCGAAACTATGGCTACACCTTC.

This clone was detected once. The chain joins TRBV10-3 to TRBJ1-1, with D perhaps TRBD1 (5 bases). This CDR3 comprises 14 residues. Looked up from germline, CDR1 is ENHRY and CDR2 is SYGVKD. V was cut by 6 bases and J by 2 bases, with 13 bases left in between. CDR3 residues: CAIRTLTANTEAFF. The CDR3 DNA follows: TGTGCCATCAGGACCCTGACAGCAAACACTGAAGCTTTCTTT.

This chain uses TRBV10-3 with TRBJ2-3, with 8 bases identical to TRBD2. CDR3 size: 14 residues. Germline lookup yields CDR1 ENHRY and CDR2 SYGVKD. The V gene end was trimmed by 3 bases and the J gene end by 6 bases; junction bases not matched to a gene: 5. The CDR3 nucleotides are TGTGCCATCAGTGACAAGCGGGGGATGGATACGCAGTATTTT. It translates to CAISDKRGMDTQYF.

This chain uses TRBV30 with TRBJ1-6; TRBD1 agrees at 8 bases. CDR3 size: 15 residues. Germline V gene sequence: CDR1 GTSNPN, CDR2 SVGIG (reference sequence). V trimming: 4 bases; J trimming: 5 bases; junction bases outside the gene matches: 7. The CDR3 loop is CAWIRQGSHNSPLHF. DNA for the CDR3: TGTGCCTGGATCCGACAGGGGTCTCATAATTCACCCCTCCACTTT.

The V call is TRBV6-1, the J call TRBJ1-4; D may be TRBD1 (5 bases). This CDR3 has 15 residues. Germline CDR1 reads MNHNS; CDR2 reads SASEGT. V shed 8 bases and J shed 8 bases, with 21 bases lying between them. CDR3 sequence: CASSFKAGTGEKLFF. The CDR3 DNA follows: TGTGCCAGCTCCTTTAAGGCAGGTACAGGCGAAAAACTGTTTTTT.

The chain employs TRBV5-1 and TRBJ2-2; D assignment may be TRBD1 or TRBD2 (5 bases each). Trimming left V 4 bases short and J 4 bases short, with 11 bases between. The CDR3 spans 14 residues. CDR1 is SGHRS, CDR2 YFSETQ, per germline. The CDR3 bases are TGCGCCAGCAGCGACGGGGCCCTCACCGGGGAGCTGTTTTTT. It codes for CASSDGALTGELFF.

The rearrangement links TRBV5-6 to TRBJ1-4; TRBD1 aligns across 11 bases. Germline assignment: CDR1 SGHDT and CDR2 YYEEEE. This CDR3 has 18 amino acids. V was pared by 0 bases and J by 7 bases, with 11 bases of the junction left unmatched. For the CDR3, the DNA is TGTGCCAGCAGCTTGGAGGGACTCGGACAGGGGGCAGGTGAAAAACTGTTTTTT. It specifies CASSLEGLGQGAGEKLFF. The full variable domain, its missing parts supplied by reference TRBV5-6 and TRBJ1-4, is DAGVTQSPTHLIKTRGQQVTLRCSPKSGHDTVSWYQQALGQGPQFIFQYYEEEERQRGNFPDRFSGHQFPNYSSELNVNALLLGDSALYLCASSLEGLGQGAGEKLFFGSGTQLSVL.

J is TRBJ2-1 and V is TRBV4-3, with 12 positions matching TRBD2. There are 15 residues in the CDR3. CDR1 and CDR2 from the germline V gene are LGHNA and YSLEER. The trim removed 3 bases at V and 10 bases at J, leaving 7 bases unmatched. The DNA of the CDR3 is TGCGCCAGCAGCCACAAACTAGCGGGGGGCCTCGAGCAGTTCTTC. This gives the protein CASSHKLAGGLEQFF.

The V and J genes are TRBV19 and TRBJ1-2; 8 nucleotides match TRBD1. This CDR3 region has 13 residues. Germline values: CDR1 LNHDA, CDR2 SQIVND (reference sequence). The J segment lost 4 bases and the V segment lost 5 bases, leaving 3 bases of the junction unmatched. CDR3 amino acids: CASSDRGSYGYTF. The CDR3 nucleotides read TGTGCCAGTAGTGACAGGGGCAGCTATGGCTACACCTTC.

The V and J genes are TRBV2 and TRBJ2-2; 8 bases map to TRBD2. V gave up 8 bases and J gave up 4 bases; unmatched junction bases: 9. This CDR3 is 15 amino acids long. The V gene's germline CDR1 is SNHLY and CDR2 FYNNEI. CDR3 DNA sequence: TGTGCCAGCGGTGGCGGGGGGTTCATCACCGGGGAGCTGTTTTTT. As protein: CASGGGGFITGELFF.

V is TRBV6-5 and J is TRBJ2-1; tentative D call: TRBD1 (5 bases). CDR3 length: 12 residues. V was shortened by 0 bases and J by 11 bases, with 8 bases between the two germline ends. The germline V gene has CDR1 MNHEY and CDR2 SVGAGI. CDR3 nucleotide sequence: TGTGCCAGCAGTTACTCGGCAGGGCAGCAGTTCTTC. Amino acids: CASSYSAGQQFF.

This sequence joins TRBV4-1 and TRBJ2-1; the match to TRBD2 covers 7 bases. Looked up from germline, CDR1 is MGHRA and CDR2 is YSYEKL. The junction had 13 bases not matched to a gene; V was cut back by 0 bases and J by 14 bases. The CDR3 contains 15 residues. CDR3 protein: CASSQDIRWEGKKFF. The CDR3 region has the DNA TGCGCCAGCAGCCAAGACATCAGATGGGAGGGTAAGAAGTTCTTC.

In DNA form, the CDR3 reads TGCGCCAGCAGCTTCTCAACAACATGGGGTGAAGCTTTCTTT. The encoded protein is CASSFSTTWGEAFF. The chain carries TRBV5-1 and TRBJ1-1, with D uncertain. With 2 bases removed from V and 7 bases from J, the gap between germline ends came to 15 bases. The CDR3 covers 14 residues. Per the germline V gene, CDR1 is SGHRS and CDR2 is YFSETQ.

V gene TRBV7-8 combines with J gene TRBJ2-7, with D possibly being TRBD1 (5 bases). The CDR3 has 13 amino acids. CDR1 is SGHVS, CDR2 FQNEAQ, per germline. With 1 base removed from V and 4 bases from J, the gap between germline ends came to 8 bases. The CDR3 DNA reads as TGTGCCAGCAGCTTAGTCACAGGTTACGAGCAGTACTTC. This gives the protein CASSLVTGYEQYF. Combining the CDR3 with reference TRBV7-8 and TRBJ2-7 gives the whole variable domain GAGVSQSPRYKVAKRGQDVALRCDPISGHVSLFWYQQALGQGPEFLTYFQNEAQLDKSGLPSDRFFAERPEGSVSTLKIQRTQQEDSAVYLCASSLVTGYEQYFGPGTRLTVT.

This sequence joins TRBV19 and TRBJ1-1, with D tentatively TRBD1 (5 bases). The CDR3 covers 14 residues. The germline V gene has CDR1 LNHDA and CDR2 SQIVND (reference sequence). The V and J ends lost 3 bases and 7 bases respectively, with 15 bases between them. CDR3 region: CASSIPGGVGEAFF. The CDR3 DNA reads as TGTGCCAGTAGTATTCCGGGGGGGGTTGGTGAAGCTTTCTTT. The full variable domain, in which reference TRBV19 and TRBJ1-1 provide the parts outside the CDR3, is DGGITQSPKYLFRKEGQNVTLSCEQNLNHDAMYWYRQDPGQGLRLIYYSQIVNDFQKGDIAEGYSVSREKKESFPLTVTSAQKNPTAFYLCASSIPGGVGEAFFGQGTRLTVV.

The CDR3: CASSRQAGEPQHF. The CDR3 bases are TGTGCCAGCAGCCGACAGGCAGGGGAGCCCCAGCATTTT. The chain links TRBV7-9 to TRBJ1-5; D might be TRBD1 (6 bases). V was clipped by 5 bases and J by 8 bases, with 13 bases between them. The CDR3 has 13 residues. Germline V gives CDR1 SEHNR, CDR2 FQNEAQ (reference sequence).

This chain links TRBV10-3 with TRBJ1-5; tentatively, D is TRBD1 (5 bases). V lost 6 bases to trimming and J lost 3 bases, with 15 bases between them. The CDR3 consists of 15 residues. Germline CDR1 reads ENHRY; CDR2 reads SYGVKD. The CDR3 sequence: CAIRPEGIPNQPQHF. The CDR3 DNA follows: TGTGCCATCAGACCTGAGGGGATCCCCAATCAGCCCCAGCATTTT.

CDR3 sequence: CASSVVSPTGEAFF. DNA for the CDR3: TGTGCCAGCAGCGTAGTGTCCCCTACAGGGGAAGCTTTCTTT. The J gene is TRBJ1-1, the V gene TRBV9, with D tentatively TRBD1 (6 bases). Trimming removed 0 bases from V and 8 bases from J, with 14 bases in between. The CDR3 length is 14 residues. CDR1 is SGDLS and CDR2 is YYNGEE in the germline V gene.

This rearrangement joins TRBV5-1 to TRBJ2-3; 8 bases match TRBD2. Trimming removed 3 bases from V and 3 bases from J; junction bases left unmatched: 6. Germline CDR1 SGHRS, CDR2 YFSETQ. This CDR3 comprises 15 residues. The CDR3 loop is CASSSLAGGTDTQYF. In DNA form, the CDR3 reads TGCGCCAGCAGCTCCCTAGCGGGTGGAACAGATACGCAGTATTTT.

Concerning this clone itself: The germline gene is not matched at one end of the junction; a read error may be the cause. CDR3 amino acids: CASREAGALYNEQFF. The CDR3 DNA follows: TGTGCCAGCAGGGAAGCGGGGGCCCTCTACAATGAGCAGTTCTTC. The V gene is TRBV6-1, the J gene TRBJ2-1, with TRBD2 matching 8 bases. The germline V gene has CDR1 MNHNS and CDR2 SASEGT. The CDR3 is 15 residues long.

The CDR3 reads CASSLTGTEPYGYTF. The CDR3 nucleotides are TGCGCCAGCAGCTTGACTGGGACGGAGCCCTATGGCTACACCTTC. This chain uses TRBV5-1 with TRBJ1-2; a weak D match, TRBD1 (5 bases). The V gene lost 1 base and the J gene lost 4 bases, with 14 bases spanning the gap. The germline CDR1 and CDR2 sequences are SGHRS and YFSETQ. There are 15 residues in the CDR3. The whole variable domain, filled in from reference TRBV5-1 and TRBJ1-2, reads KAGVTQTPRYLIKTRGQQVTLSCSPISGHRSVSWYQQTPGQGLQFLFEYFSETQRNKGNFPGRFSGRQFSNSRSEMNVSTLELGDSALYLCASSLTGTEPYGYTFGSGTRLTVV.